These 27 T cell receptor beta chains were sequenced from one sample in a study of cytomegalovirus exposure and HLA in healthy donors. Clones were sequenced by immunoSEQ multiplex PCR, and TCRdb holds only the in-frame ones, with some missing. Of approximately 90,000 clones listed, about 96% are singletons. Sequenced sample: PBMCs. The receptors stem from a man between 18 and 35 years old in good health and CMV-seronegative.

The chain has TRBV9 and TRBJ2-7, with 12 positions matching TRBD1. This CDR3 comprises 18 residues. Germline V gene lookup returns CDR1 SGDLS and CDR2 YYNGEE. Unmatched junction bases numbered 12, after V lost 0 bases and J lost 5 bases. CDR3 bases: TGTGCCAGCAGCGTAGATCCGGGACAGGGGGCTGAAAGGAACGAGCAGTACTTC. It translates to CASSVDPGQGAERNEQYF.

V gene TRBV6-4 combines with J gene TRBJ2-3, with a weak D call TRBD2 (6 bases). Germline V gene lookup returns CDR1 MRHNA and CDR2 SNTAGT. V shed 4 bases and J shed 2 bases, with 10 bases lying between them. The CDR3 runs to 14 residues. The CDR3 region has the DNA TGTGCCAGCAGTGGAGGGGAGGACACAGATACGCAGTATTTT. Translation gives CASSGGEDTDTQYF.

The CDR3 here is CASSLAQGISGNTIYF. The CDR3 DNA is TGCGCCAGCAGCTTGGCCCAGGGGATATCGGGAAACACCATATATTTT. The chain has TRBV5-1 and TRBJ1-3; possible D gene TRBD1, 6 bases. The CDR3 length is 16 residues. The ends were cut back, 0 bases at V and 4 bases at J, with 14 bases in the middle. In germline, CDR1 is SGHRS, CDR2 YFSETQ.

J is TRBJ1-4 and V is TRBV28; a weak D match, TRBD1 (6 bases). V was trimmed by 6 bases and J by 4 bases, leaving 12 bases between them. This CDR3 contains 14 residues. Germline V CDR1 and CDR2: MDHEN, SYDVKM. The CDR3 nucleotides read TGTGCCAGCAGCCTACAGGGAGTTAATGAAAAACTGTTTTTT. It translates to CASSLQGVNEKLFF. Full variable domain (remainder filled in from reference TRBV28 and TRBJ1-4): DVKVTQSSRYLVKRTGEKVFLECVQDMDHENMFWYRQDPGLGLRLIYFSYDVKMKEKGDIPEGYSVSREKKERFSLILESASTNQTSMYLCASSLQGVNEKLFFGSGTQLSVL.

The CDR3 nucleotides are TGCGCCAGCAGTGAGTCGGTAGCGGGAGAAGTCGAGCAGTACTTC. Encoded protein: CASSESVAGEVEQYF. This chain joins TRBV10-1 and TRBJ2-7; 9 positions match TRBD2. Germline V gives CDR1 WNHNN, CDR2 SYGVQD (reference sequence). V lost 0 bases to trimming and J lost 6 bases; unmatched junction nucleotides: 6. The CDR3 sequence is 15 residues long.

V usage is TRBV6-5 and J usage is TRBJ1-1, with 8 nucleotides matching TRBD1. Germline assignment: CDR1 MNHEY and CDR2 SVGAGI. After removal of 2 bases from V and 5 bases from J, the junction contained 10 bases not matched to a gene. The CDR3 totals 16 residues. CDR3 residues: CASSYGKQGGRTEAFF. In nucleotides, the CDR3 is TGTGCCAGCAGTTACGGAAAACAGGGGGGGAGGACTGAAGCTTTCTTT.

This chain connects TRBV7-2 to TRBJ1-4, with D possibly being TRBD1 (5 bases). The ends were cut back, 5 bases at V and 2 bases at J, with 12 bases in the middle. This CDR3 contains 15 residues. Germline CDR1 and CDR2: SGHTA and FQGNSA. The CDR3 DNA sequence: TGTGCCAGCAGCCAAATGGGGGGGACTAATGAAAAACTGTTTTTT. As protein: CASSQMGGTNEKLFF.

The chain combines TRBV27 with TRBJ2-1, with 10 bases fitting TRBD2. The CDR3 sequence is 15 residues long. The germline V gene has CDR1 MNHEY and CDR2 SMNVEV (reference sequence). J gave up 7 bases and V 4 bases, and 7 bases lay outside the gene matches. The CDR3 DNA follows: TGTGCCAGCAGTTCAGCGGGAGGGGGATTGAATGAGCAGTTCTTC. Translating gives CASSSAGGGLNEQFF.

This clone was counted once. The CDR3 nucleotides are TGTGCCTGGATCCCGCGCGGCCCAGGGGCTTTCTTT. Amino acid sequence: CAWIPRGPGAFF. The rearrangement uses TRBV30 and TRBJ1-1; weak D call: TRBD1 (5 bases). Germline V lookup: CDR1 GTSNPN, CDR2 SVGIG (reference sequence). The length of the CDR3 is 12 residues. Trimming shortened V by 4 bases and J by 11 bases, and 17 bases separated the two germline ends.

This sequence joins TRBV13 and TRBJ2-7, with 7 bases identical to TRBD2. The length of the CDR3 is 15 residues. The ends lost 5 bases at V and 1 base at J; junction bases unmatched: 8. Germline CDR1 is PRHDT and CDR2 is FYEKMQ (reference sequence). CDR3 nucleotide sequence: TGTGCCAGCAGCCAGGGCGGGGAGGGTTCCTACGAGCAGTACTTC. As protein: CASSQGGEGSYEQYF. The full variable domain, its missing parts supplied by reference TRBV13 and TRBJ2-7, is AAGVIQSPRHLIKEKRETATLKCYPIPRHDTVYWYQQGPGQDPQFLISFYEKMQSDKGSIPDRFSAQQFSDYHSELNMSSLELGDSALYFCASSQGGEGSYEQYFGPGTRLTVT.

The CDR3 sequence: CASSGRSGTGAGYIYF. Here the CDR3 DNA reads TGTGCCAGCAGCGGACGATCCGGGACAGGGGCTGGTTACATATATTTT. The V and J genes are TRBV9 and TRBJ1-3, with 10 bases lining up with TRBD1. The CDR3 length is 16 residues. J lost 12 bases, V lost 3 bases, and 15 bases had no gene match. CDR1 and CDR2 from the germline V gene are SGDLS and YYNGEE.

The chain has TRBV4-3 and TRBJ2-3; 12 nucleotides match TRBD2. CDR1 is LGHNA, CDR2 YSLEER, per germline. Trimming at V came to 3 bases and at J to 0 bases, leaving 4 bases not matched to a gene. The CDR3 is 17 residues long. The CDR3 DNA sequence: TGCGCCAGCAGCCAGCTAGCGGGAGGGCTGAGCACAGATACGCAGTATTTT. This sequence encodes CASSQLAGGLSTDTQYF.

V is TRBV5-1 and J is TRBJ2-7, with 7 bases aligning to TRBD1. Germline V CDR1 and CDR2: SGHRS, YFSETQ. The CDR3 consists of 16 residues. Trimming took 0 bases from V and 3 from J; bases not matched to a gene: 9. CDR3 residues: CASSLGMGQRVYEQYF. DNA for the CDR3: TGCGCCAGCAGCTTGGGAATGGGACAGAGAGTCTACGAGCAGTACTTC.

The CDR3 nucleotides are TGCGCCAGCAGCCAGGGGGCCGGGGGAGAGACCCAGTACTTC. Encoded protein: CASSQGAGGETQYF. The V gene is TRBV5-1, the J gene TRBJ2-5; 8 bases are a match to TRBD1. Germline V lookup: CDR1 SGHRS, CDR2 YFSETQ. The CDR3 is 14 residues long. J gave up 4 bases and V 4 bases, and 6 bases lay outside the gene matches.

The V call is TRBV18, the J call TRBJ2-3; TRBD2 agrees at 9 bases. The CDR3 totals 15 residues. Germline-derived CDR1 and CDR2 are KGHSH and LQKENI. After removal of 5 bases from V and 3 bases from J, the junction contained 6 bases not matched to a gene. The CDR3 here is CASSAGLASTDTQYF. Written as DNA, the CDR3 is TGTGCCAGCTCAGCGGGACTAGCAAGTACAGATACGCAGTATTTT.

CDR3 sequence: CASGGLAGDEQFF. In nucleotides, the CDR3 is TGTGCCTCAGGTGGACTAGCGGGAGATGAGCAGTTCTTC. V is TRBV7-2 and J is TRBJ2-1; 13 nucleotides align to TRBD2. The ends lost 11 bases at V and 8 bases at J; junction bases unmatched: 6. The CDR3 covers 13 residues. Germline CDR1 is SGHTA and CDR2 is FQGNSA.

The J gene is TRBJ2-7, the V gene TRBV15, with 9 bases aligning to TRBD1. Germline values: CDR1 LNHNV, CDR2 YYDKDF (reference sequence). Trimming cost V 5 bases and J 0 bases; bases outside gene matches: 11. The length of the CDR3 is 17 residues. CDR3 nucleotides: TGTGCCACCAGCTCCCCGGGGACAGGGCGAAGCTCCTACGAGCAGTACTTC. Protein: CATSSPGTGRSSYEQYF.

The chain employs TRBV2 and TRBJ1-5; 7 bases match TRBD1. The germline CDR1 and CDR2 sequences are SNHLY and FYNNEI. The CDR3 has 15 amino acids. V dropped 4 bases and J dropped 2; count of bases not matched to a gene: 5. CDR3 sequence (DNA): TGTGCCAGCAGTGTAGAGGGGGCTCGCAATCAGCCCCAGCATTTT. Translation gives CASSVEGARNQPQHF.

Details on this clone: Other DNA sequences in the sample encode the same CDR3. The V gene is TRBV30, the J gene TRBJ1-2; no reliable D call. Trimming stripped 1 base from V and 3 bases from J, with 9 bases between. CDR1 GTSNPN and CDR2 SVGIG come from the germline V gene (reference sequence). The CDR3 extends over 13 amino acids. This CDR3 is CAWSGGGDYGYTF. CDR3 coding DNA: TGTGCCTGGAGTGGGGGAGGAGACTATGGCTACACCTTC.

The chain carries TRBV7-3 and TRBJ2-5; 8 positions agree with TRBD1. The CDR3 covers 15 residues. Germline loops: CDR1 SGHTA, CDR2 FQGTGA. V was pared by 6 bases and J by 5 bases, with 11 bases of the junction left unmatched. This CDR3 is CASSPGRGPYETQYF. The CDR3 DNA follows: TGTGCCAGCAGTCCAGGCAGGGGGCCATACGAGACCCAGTACTTC.

This chain uses TRBV5-1 with TRBJ2-2; 10 nucleotides match TRBD1. CDR3 size: 17 residues. CDR1 and CDR2 (germline): SGHRS, YFSETQ. V lost 4 bases, J lost 4 bases, and 10 bases stayed unmatched. CDR3 bases: TGCGCCAGCAGCCGATCCCGGGGGACAGGGGCCACCGGGGAGCTGTTTTTT. Its translation is CASSRSRGTGATGELFF.

This chain uses TRBV29-1 with TRBJ2-1, with 8 bases fitting TRBD1. From germline, CDR1 is SQVTM and CDR2 ANQGSEA. CDR3 length: 16 residues. With V trimmed by 1 base and J by 1 base, 6 bases remained unmatched. The CDR3: CSVEASDRASYNEQFF. In DNA, the CDR3 is TGCAGCGTTGAAGCCTCGGACAGGGCATCCTACAATGAGCAGTTCTTC.

The V and J genes are TRBV14 and TRBJ2-7, with 9 bases matching TRBD2. Germline assignment: CDR1 SGHDN and CDR2 FVKESK. The V and J ends lost 4 bases and 3 bases, in that order; junction bases with no gene match: 7. This CDR3 has 15 residues. The CDR3 sequence: CASSPRTSAFYEQYV. The CDR3 nucleotides are TGTGCCAGCAGCCCACGGACTAGCGCCTTCTACGAGCAGTACGTC.

The chain couples TRBV28 to TRBJ1-3; D is uncertain. CDR3 length: 15 residues. From germline, CDR1 is MDHEN and CDR2 SYDVKM. Trimming stripped 5 bases from V and 3 bases from J, with 14 bases between. CDR3 amino acids: CASSPPAGNGNTIYF. The CDR3, as DNA: TGTGCCAGCAGTCCCCCTGCCGGGAATGGAAACACCATATATTTT.

V gene TRBV4-3 combines with J gene TRBJ1-4, with 9 bases that match TRBD1. The CDR3 is made up of 19 amino acids. Looked up from germline, CDR1 is LGHNA and CDR2 is YSLEER. Trimming took 0 bases from V and 12 from J; bases not matched to a gene: 20. The CDR3 nucleotides read TGCGCCAGCAGCCAAGAAGTTTCCACGAGCGGGACAGGGAGTTGGGAACTGTTTTTT. Translation gives CASSQEVSTSGTGSWELFF.

This clone came up once. This chain joins TRBV14 and TRBJ2-3; maybe TRBD1 (6 bases). Per germline, CDR1 SGHDN and CDR2 FVKESK. This CDR3 spans 19 amino acids. The germline V and J ends were trimmed by 1 base and 0 bases, with 20 bases remaining between them. The CDR3 DNA reads as TGTGCCAGCAGCCAAGTAGGTCTCAGGGGCTTGTCAAGCACAGATACGCAGTATTTT. As protein: CASSQVGLRGLSSTDTQYF. Based on the CDR3 plus reference TRBV14 and TRBJ2-3, the full variable domain is EAGVTQFPSHSVIEKGQTVTLRCDPISGHDNLYWYRRVMGKEIKFLLHFVKESKQDESGMPNNRFLAERTGGTYSTLKVQPAELEDSGVYFCASSQVGLRGLSSTDTQYFGPGTRLTVL.

The CDR3 spells CAWHRELNTEAFF. CDR3 DNA sequence: TGTGCCTGGCACAGGGAGTTGAACACTGAAGCTTTCTTT. The chain is built from TRBV30 and TRBJ1-1; possibly TRBD1 for D (6 bases). Per germline, CDR1 GTSNPN and CDR2 SVGIG (reference sequence). Trimming pared 5 bases from V and 0 bases from J, leaving 10 bases between. The CDR3 extends over 13 amino acids.